This T cell receptor beta chain is drawn from a study of T cells after yellow fever vaccination. V dropped 3 bases and J dropped 1 base, with 14 bases sitting between them. The CDR3 totals 16 residues. Germline CDR1 reads MGHRA; CDR2 reads YSYEKL. The TCR cDNA carried a universal primer site and UMIs from 5'RACE template switching. TCRdb independently ran MiXCR on the 5' RACE reads; one entry per CDR3 protein. The data hold about 340,000 distinct CDR3 sequences, with around 12% observed a single time. In regard to this clonotype: Its antigen is still unknown.

Points from the study as a whole: Weaker in magnitude, the secondary response showed a faster peak on day 5 versus 15. The study noted that FACS-sorted repertoires could contain abundant clonotypes contaminating from the bulk population.

The sequence was collected from a man younger than 35 who received the YFV17D yellow fever vaccine. The source material was CD4+ T cells sorted from PBMCs, sampled 15 days after the yellow fever booster vaccination. V usage is TRBV4-1 and J usage is TRBJ2-3, with no clear D. CDR3 DNA: TGCGCCAGCAGCCAGGCCTCTAGACCCCGCACAGATACGCAGTATTTT. It translates to CASSQASRPRTDTQYF.